This T cell receptor beta chain stems from a study of blood T cell repertoires in COVID-19. Original analysis: Reference gene primer amplification gave nucleated cell count estimates. Sequencing used immunoSEQ multiplex PCR; TCRdb keeps in-frame clones, though not all of them. D and trimming come from the DNA, and the V and J calls and clone size come from that table. The sample contains 200,000 to 250,000 clones, around 86% of which appear only once. The V and J ends lost 2 bases and 6 bases respectively, with 30 bases between them. This CDR3 is 20 amino acids long. Germline values: CDR1 WNHNN, CDR2 SYGVQD (reference sequence). Cohorts were determined from participant-reported clinical history.

The chain recombines TRBV10-1 with TRBJ2-3, with D tentatively TRBD1 (6 bases). This TCR derives from a woman aged 50 to 60 who had recovered from COVID-19. Sequencing was performed on PBMCs or T cells enriched from blood (not recorded which). The DNA of the CDR3 is TGCGCCAGCAGTGAGATTACCCGTACCGGGACACCGGACTTCACGGATACGCAGTATTTT. The encoded protein is CASSEITRTGTPDFTDTQYF.